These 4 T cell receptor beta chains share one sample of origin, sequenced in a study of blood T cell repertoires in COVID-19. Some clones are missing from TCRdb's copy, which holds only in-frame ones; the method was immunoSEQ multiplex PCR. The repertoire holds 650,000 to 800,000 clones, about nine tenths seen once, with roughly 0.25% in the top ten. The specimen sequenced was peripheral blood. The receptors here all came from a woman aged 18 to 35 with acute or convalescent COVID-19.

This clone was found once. CDR3 loop: CASSLGPQSNSPLHF. CDR3 DNA sequence: TGCGCCAGCAGCTTGGGGCCCCAAAGTAATTCACCCCTCCACTTT. The rearrangement joins TRBV5-1 to TRBJ1-6; D remains unclear. V gave up 0 bases and J gave up 6 bases, with 10 bases separating them. Germline CDR1 SGHRS, CDR2 YFSETQ. This CDR3 spans 15 amino acids. Drawing the rest from reference TRBV5-1 and TRBJ1-6, the complete variable domain is KAGVTQTPRYLIKTRGQQVTLSCSPISGHRSVSWYQQTPGQGLQFLFEYFSETQRNKGNFPGRFSGRQFSNSRSEMNVSTLELGDSALYLCASSLGPQSNSPLHFGNGTRLTVT.

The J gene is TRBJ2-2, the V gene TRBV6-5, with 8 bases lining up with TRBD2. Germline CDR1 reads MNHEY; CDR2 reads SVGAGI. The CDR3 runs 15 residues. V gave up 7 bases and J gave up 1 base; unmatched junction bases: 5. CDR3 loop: CASIPSGLNTGELFF. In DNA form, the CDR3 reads TGTGCCAGCATTCCTAGCGGGCTGAACACCGGGGAGCTGTTTTTT.

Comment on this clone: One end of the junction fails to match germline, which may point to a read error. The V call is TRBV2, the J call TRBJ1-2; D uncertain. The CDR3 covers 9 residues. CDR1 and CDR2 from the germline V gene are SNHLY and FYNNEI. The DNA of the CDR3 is TGTGCCAGCAGTGAAACGCCCTACTTC. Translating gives CASSETPYF.

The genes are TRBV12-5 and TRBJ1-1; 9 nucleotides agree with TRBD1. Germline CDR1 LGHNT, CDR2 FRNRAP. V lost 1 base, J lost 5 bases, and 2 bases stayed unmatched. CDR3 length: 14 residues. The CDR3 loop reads CASGLGTGETEAFF. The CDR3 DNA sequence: TGTGCTAGTGGTTTGGGGACAGGGGAAACTGAAGCTTTCTTT.